The next 28 T cell receptor beta chains were all read from a single sample in a study of blood T cell repertoires in COVID-19. Produced via immunoSEQ multiplex PCR; TCRdb's table is partial and in-frame only. Here the sample spans roughly 160,000 clones, roughly four fifths being singletons. Sequences were obtained from PBMCs or T cells enriched from blood (not recorded which). The receptors come from a man aged 50 to 59 who had recovered from COVID-19.

This clone was counted a single time. V usage is TRBV6-4 and J usage is TRBJ2-1; D gene ambiguous. In germline, CDR1 is MRHNA, CDR2 SNTAGT. This CDR3 is 15 amino acids long. Trimming took 4 bases from V and 0 from J, leaving 10 bases between them. The CDR3 is CASSALRSSYNEQFF. DNA of the CDR3: TGTGCCAGCAGTGCCTTAAGGAGCTCCTACAATGAGCAGTTCTTC.

The chain has TRBV5-6 and TRBJ1-6; no clear D gene. The V end lost 2 bases, the J end lost 7 bases, and 4 bases lay between the germline ends. The CDR3 has 12 residues. Germline loops: CDR1 SGHDT, CDR2 YYEEEE. The CDR3 loop is CASSFSNSPLHF. In DNA form, the CDR3 reads TGTGCCAGCAGCTTCTCCAATTCACCCCTCCACTTT.

J is TRBJ1-2 and V is TRBV9, with D perhaps TRBD1 (5 bases). Trimming cost V 6 bases and J 3 bases, with 15 bases left between them. Germline-derived CDR1 and CDR2 are SGDLS and YYNGEE. The CDR3 loop spans 14 amino acids. Here the CDR3 reads CASNPNTGHYGYTF. The CDR3 DNA sequence: TGTGCCAGCAACCCCAACACAGGACACTATGGCTACACCTTC.

The gene calls are TRBV9 and TRBJ2-1; 9 positions match TRBD2. After removal of 4 bases from V and 2 bases from J, the junction contained 10 bases not matched to a gene. Germline V gene lookup returns CDR1 SGDLS and CDR2 YYNGEE. The CDR3 is made up of 17 amino acids. The CDR3 is CASSPRGSGGPYNEQFF. The CDR3 DNA reads as TGTGCCAGCAGCCCAAGGGGTAGCGGGGGCCCCTACAATGAGCAGTTCTTC.

The chain links TRBV11-2 to TRBJ1-6; unclear D gene. Germline V gives CDR1 SGHAT, CDR2 FQNNGV. This CDR3 spans 13 amino acids. V lost 5 bases to trimming and J lost 8 bases, with 10 bases between them. The CDR3 spells CASSPHRDSPLHF. The CDR3 bases are TGTGCCAGCAGCCCACACAGAGATTCACCCCTCCACTTT.

The V gene is TRBV19, the J gene TRBJ2-3; 9 nucleotides agree with TRBD2. The CDR3 has 15 residues. CDR1 and CDR2 from the germline V gene are LNHDA and SQIVND (reference sequence). J was trimmed by 4 bases and V by 0 bases; bases with no gene match: 2. CDR3 sequence (DNA): TGTGCCAGTAGTATAGAGGGCGGGGGGGCAGATACGCAGTATTTT. Residues: CASSIEGGGADTQYF.

This clone appeared a few times. The chain carries TRBV4-3 and TRBJ2-3; no definite D call. CDR1 is LGHNA, CDR2 YSLEER, per germline. This CDR3 is 16 amino acids long. Trimming pared 0 bases from V and 1 base from J, leaving 11 bases between. The CDR3 DNA sequence: TGCGCCAGCAGCCAAGAAGGCGGTGGCCGCACAGATACGCAGTATTTT. Its translation: CASSQEGGGRTDTQYF.

The chain combines TRBV7-9 with TRBJ2-5; D is possibly TRBD2 (7 bases). The V gene's germline CDR1 is SEHNR and CDR2 FQNEAQ (reference sequence). The CDR3 contains 15 residues. V was cut by 0 bases and J by 5 bases, with 13 bases left in between. CDR3 in DNA: TGTGCCAGCAGCTTAGCGTGGGGGGGCGCTGAGACCCAGTACTTC. This sequence encodes CASSLAWGGAETQYF.

V usage is TRBV3-1 (or the pseudogene TRBV3-2) and J usage is TRBJ2-7, with 15 bases aligning to TRBD2. J gave up 5 bases and V 5 bases, and 7 bases lay outside the gene matches. Germline V gene data show CDR1 as LGHDT and CDR2 as YNNKEL (reference sequence). The CDR3 runs to 16 residues. The DNA for the CDR3 is TGTGCCAGCAGCGATCCGGGACTAGCGGGGGGCCACGAGCAGTACTTC. Amino acids: CASSDPGLAGGHEQYF.

This clone was detected a few times. Different DNA sequences within this sample yield the same CDR3. The chain uses TRBV19 and TRBJ1-5, with a possible D match to TRBD1 (5 bases). The ends were cut back, 5 bases at V and 0 bases at J, with 11 bases in the middle. There are 15 residues in the CDR3. Germline V gives CDR1 LNHDA, CDR2 SQIVND (reference sequence). CDR3 loop: CASSLTDYSNQPQHF. CDR3 nucleotides: TGTGCCAGTAGTCTGACAGATTATAGCAATCAGCCCCAGCATTTT.

This clone was counted once. V usage is TRBV5-1 and J usage is TRBJ1-2, with D tentatively TRBD1 (5 bases). V lost 0 bases to trimming and J lost 7 bases, with 13 bases between them. Germline V gene data show CDR1 as SGHRS and CDR2 as YFSETQ. The CDR3 is 14 amino acids. CDR3 DNA sequence: TGCGCCAGCAGCTTGGACAGCGGGGGGACTGGCTACACCTTC. Protein sequence: CASSLDSGGTGYTF.

The V and J genes are TRBV2 and TRBJ2-7; TRBD1 agrees at 7 bases. Germline V gives CDR1 SNHLY, CDR2 FYNNEI. The V and J ends lost 1 base and 6 bases, in that order; junction bases with no gene match: 6. This CDR3 region has 14 residues. The CDR3: CASSEVGQPSEQYF. In DNA form, the CDR3 reads TGTGCCAGCAGTGAAGTGGGACAGCCGAGCGAGCAGTACTTC.

In regard to this clone: Other nucleotide sequences from this sample produce the same CDR3. The chain carries TRBV7-8 and TRBJ1-1, with D hard to call. With 6 bases removed from V and 2 bases from J, the gap between germline ends came to 10 bases. The CDR3 is 13 amino acids. CDR1 is SGHVS, CDR2 FQNEAQ, per germline. The CDR3 spells CASSLRGNTEAFF. The CDR3 DNA sequence: TGTGCCAGCAGTCTGCGGGGTAACACTGAAGCTTTCTTT.

V usage is TRBV2 and J usage is TRBJ2-7; the match to TRBD1 covers 8 bases. Germline V gene sequence: CDR1 SNHLY, CDR2 FYNNEI. The trim removed 3 bases at V and 5 bases at J, leaving 6 bases unmatched. The CDR3 length is 14 residues. This CDR3 reads CASSEETGVHEQYF. The CDR3 DNA sequence: TGTGCCAGCAGTGAGGAGACAGGGGTGCACGAGCAGTACTTC.

The sample holds one count of this clone. The chain couples TRBV10-3 to TRBJ2-4; possible D gene TRBD2, 5 bases. The germline CDR1 and CDR2 sequences are ENHRY and SYGVKD. This CDR3 is built from 16 residues. The V end lost 0 bases, the J end lost 2 bases, and 11 bases lay between the germline ends. CDR3 sequence: CAISESGRLPKNIQYF. DNA of the CDR3: TGTGCCATCAGTGAGTCAGGGCGACTACCCAAAAACATTCAGTACTTC.

The chain combines TRBV10-3 with TRBJ1-3; tentative D call: TRBD1 (5 bases). Germline loops: CDR1 ENHRY, CDR2 SYGVKD. Trimming shortened V by 4 bases and J by 0 bases, and 10 bases separated the two germline ends. CDR3 length: 15 residues. CDR3 bases: TGTGCCATCAGTGGCAGGGTAGGCTCTGGAAACACCATATATTTT. Translating gives CAISGRVGSGNTIYF.

The chain employs TRBV20-1 and TRBJ2-2; the D gene is possibly TRBD1 (6 bases). The V gene's germline CDR1 is DFQATT and CDR2 SNEGSKA (reference sequence). With 3 bases removed from V and 6 bases from J, the gap between germline ends came to 14 bases. This CDR3 is 14 amino acids long. The CDR3 DNA sequence: TGCAGTGCTAGTACAGGGATCGTTGCCGGGGAGCTGTTTTTT. Its translation is CSASTGIVAGELFF.

The chain links TRBV19 to TRBJ1-5; 8 bases align to TRBD1. This CDR3 contains 13 residues. V trimming: 8 bases; J trimming: 6 bases; junction bases outside the gene matches: 6. Per germline, CDR1 LNHDA and CDR2 SQIVND (reference sequence). The CDR3 reads CASLDRGGQPQHF. The CDR3 bases are TGTGCCAGTTTAGACAGGGGAGGTCAGCCCCAGCATTTT.

The chain combines TRBV11-2 with TRBJ1-2; D unresolved. The germline CDR1 and CDR2 sequences are SGHAT and FQNNGV. V was trimmed by 0 bases and J by 0 bases, leaving 11 bases between them. The CDR3 is 16 amino acids. In nucleotides, the CDR3 is TGTGCCAGCAGCTTAGACGGAGGACTGTCTAACTATGGCTACACCTTC. Translation: CASSLDGGLSNYGYTF.

CDR3 nucleotides: TGTGCCAGCAGCCCTCGCCCCAGGGGACATAGCAATCAGCCCCAGCATTTT. This gives the protein CASSPRPRGHSNQPQHF. The chain links TRBV6-2 or TRBV6-3 to TRBJ1-5; TRBD1 might be the D (6 bases). This CDR3 has 17 amino acids. Germline CDR1 and CDR2: MNHEY and SVGEGT. The V end was cut by 6 bases, the J end by 0 bases, with 18 bases between.

On this clone: Sequence at one end of the junction differs from germline and may be a read error. The chain has TRBV4-1 and TRBJ1-1, with TRBD1 matching 10 bases. This CDR3 comprises 14 residues. Germline assignment: CDR1 MGHRA and CDR2 YSYEKL. This CDR3 reads CASSHLLLGQGGLW. CDR3 bases: TGCGCCAGCAGCCACCTGCTACTCGGACAGGGGGGCCTTTGG.

V is TRBV5-1 and J is TRBJ1-1; TRBD1 is a possible D gene (5 bases). Trimming removed 6 bases from V and 1 base from J, with 16 bases in between. CDR3 length equals 15 residues. Germline values: CDR1 SGHRS, CDR2 YFSETQ. The CDR3 protein is CASTFGATENTEAFF. The CDR3 DNA follows: TGCGCCAGCACCTTTGGGGCTACAGAGAACACTGAAGCTTTCTTT.

The rearrangement links TRBV14 to TRBJ1-4; the D gene is possibly TRBD1 (5 bases). The V and J ends lost 1 base and 8 bases respectively, with 17 bases between them. The length of the CDR3 is 16 residues. Germline V gene data show CDR1 as SGHDN and CDR2 as FVKESK. CDR3 protein: CASSQVRLAGGEKLFF. In nucleotides, the CDR3 is TGTGCCAGCAGCCAAGTCAGGCTGGCCGGGGGAGAAAAACTGTTTTTT. Together with reference TRBV14 and TRBJ1-4, the CDR3 gives the full variable domain: EAGVTQFPSHSVIEKGQTVTLRCDPISGHDNLYWYRRVMGKEIKFLLHFVKESKQDESGMPNNRFLAERTGGTYSTLKVQPAELEDSGVYFCASSQVRLAGGEKLFFGSGTQLSVL.

This clone was seen only a few times. The rearrangement joins TRBV10-3 to TRBJ1-2; no definite D call. The CDR3 is 14 amino acids. V lost 2 bases and J 4 bases, leaving 11 bases between the germline ends. Germline V gives CDR1 ENHRY, CDR2 SYGVKD. CDR3 region: CAISEPAPSYGYTF. DNA for the CDR3: TGTGCCATCAGTGAGCCAGCGCCAAGCTATGGCTACACCTTC.

In DNA form, the CDR3 reads TGTGCCAGCAGTGAAGGCGGCAGGAGGGGAGAAAAACTGTTTTTT. Protein: CASSEGGRRGEKLFF. The V gene is TRBV2, the J gene TRBJ1-4; TRBD1 might be the D (5 bases). Deletions cut 1 base from V and 8 bases from J, with 14 bases between. Germline V gene data show CDR1 as SNHLY and CDR2 as FYNNEI. This CDR3 is built from 15 residues.

This rearrangement joins TRBV27 to TRBJ1-1, with unresolved D. The V gene lost 5 bases and the J gene lost 1 base, with 5 bases spanning the gap. The germline gives CDR1 MNHEY, CDR2 SMNVEV (reference sequence). The CDR3 runs 12 residues. CDR3 protein: CASSPGNTEAFF. Written as DNA, the CDR3 is TGTGCCAGCAGTCCCGGGAACACTGAAGCTTTCTTT.

The chain employs TRBV6-5 and TRBJ2-7; D ambiguous. Germline V gene sequence: CDR1 MNHEY, CDR2 SVGAGI. Trimming removed 4 bases at V and 6 bases at J, with 10 bases between. The CDR3 loop spans 12 amino acids. The CDR3 is CASSLGSGEQYF. DNA of the CDR3: TGTGCCAGCAGTTTGGGCTCTGGCGAGCAGTACTTC.

The chain links TRBV5-6 to TRBJ1-5; 8 bases agree with TRBD1. Per the germline V gene, CDR1 is SGHDT and CDR2 is YYEEEE. After removal of 1 base from V and 0 bases from J, the junction contained 12 bases not matched to a gene. The CDR3 covers 19 residues. The CDR3 bases are TGTGCCAGCAGCTTGTCCGGGACAGGCTGGGGGTATAGCAATCAGCCCCAGCATTTT. Amino acid sequence: CASSLSGTGWGYSNQPQHF.